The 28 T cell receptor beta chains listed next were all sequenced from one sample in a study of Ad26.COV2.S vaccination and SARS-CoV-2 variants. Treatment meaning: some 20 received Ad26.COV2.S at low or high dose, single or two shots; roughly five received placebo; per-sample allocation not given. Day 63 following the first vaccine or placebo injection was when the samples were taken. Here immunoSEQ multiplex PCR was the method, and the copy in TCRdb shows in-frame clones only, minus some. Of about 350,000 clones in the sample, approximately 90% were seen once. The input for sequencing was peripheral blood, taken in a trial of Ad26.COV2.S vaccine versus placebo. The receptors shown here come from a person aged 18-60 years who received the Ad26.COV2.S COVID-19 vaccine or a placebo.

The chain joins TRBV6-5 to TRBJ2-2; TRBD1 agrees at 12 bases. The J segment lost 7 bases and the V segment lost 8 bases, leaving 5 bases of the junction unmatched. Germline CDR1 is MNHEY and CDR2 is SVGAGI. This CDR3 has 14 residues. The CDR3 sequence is CASVGQGAVGELFF. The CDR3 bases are TGTGCCAGCGTGGGACAGGGGGCTGTCGGGGAGCTGTTTTTT.

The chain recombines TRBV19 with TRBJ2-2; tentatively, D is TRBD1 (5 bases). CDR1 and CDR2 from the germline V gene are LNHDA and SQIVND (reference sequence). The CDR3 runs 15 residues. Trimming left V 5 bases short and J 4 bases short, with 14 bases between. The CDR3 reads CASSLGQGATGELFF. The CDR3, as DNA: TGTGCCAGTAGTCTCGGGCAGGGTGCCACCGGGGAGCTGTTTTTT.

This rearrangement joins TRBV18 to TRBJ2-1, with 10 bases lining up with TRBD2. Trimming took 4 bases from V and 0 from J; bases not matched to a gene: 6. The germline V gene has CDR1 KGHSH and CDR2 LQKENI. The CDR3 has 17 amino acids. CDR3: CASSRASGGVSYNEQFF. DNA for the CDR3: TGTGCCAGCTCACGGGCCAGCGGGGGGGTCTCCTACAATGAGCAGTTCTTC.

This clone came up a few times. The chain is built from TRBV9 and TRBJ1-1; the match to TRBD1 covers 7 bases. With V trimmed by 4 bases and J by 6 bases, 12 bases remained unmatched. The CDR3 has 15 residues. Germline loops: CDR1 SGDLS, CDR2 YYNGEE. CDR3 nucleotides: TGTGCCAGCAGCCCCCTCGGGACAGCCGGCGCTGAAGCTTTCTTT. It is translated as CASSPLGTAGAEAFF.

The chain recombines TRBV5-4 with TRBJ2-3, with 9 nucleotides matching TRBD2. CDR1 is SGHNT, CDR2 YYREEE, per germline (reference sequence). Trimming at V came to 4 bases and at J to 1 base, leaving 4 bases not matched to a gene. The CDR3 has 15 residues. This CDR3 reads CASSGGGAGTDTQYF. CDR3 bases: TGTGCCAGCAGCGGCGGGGGGGCTGGCACAGATACGCAGTATTTT. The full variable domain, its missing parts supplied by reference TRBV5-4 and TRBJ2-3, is ETGVTQSPTHLIKTRGQQVTLRCSSQSGHNTVSWYQQALGQGPQFIFQYYREEENGRGNFPPRFSGLQFPNYSSELNVNALELDDSALYLCASSGGGAGTDTQYFGPGTRLTVL.

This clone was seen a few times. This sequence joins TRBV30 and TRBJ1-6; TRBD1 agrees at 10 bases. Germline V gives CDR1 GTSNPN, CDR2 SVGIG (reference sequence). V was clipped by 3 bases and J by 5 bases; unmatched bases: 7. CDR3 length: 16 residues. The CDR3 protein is CAWSQRTGGNNSPLHF. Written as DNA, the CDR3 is TGTGCCTGGAGCCAGAGGACAGGGGGGAATAATTCACCCCTCCACTTT.

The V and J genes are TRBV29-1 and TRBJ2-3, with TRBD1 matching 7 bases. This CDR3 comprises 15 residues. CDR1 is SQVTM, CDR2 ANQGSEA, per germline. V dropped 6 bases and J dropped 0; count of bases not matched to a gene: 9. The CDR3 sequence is CSVKGDRTSTDTQYF. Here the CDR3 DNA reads TGCAGCGTCAAGGGGGACAGAACTAGCACAGATACGCAGTATTTT.

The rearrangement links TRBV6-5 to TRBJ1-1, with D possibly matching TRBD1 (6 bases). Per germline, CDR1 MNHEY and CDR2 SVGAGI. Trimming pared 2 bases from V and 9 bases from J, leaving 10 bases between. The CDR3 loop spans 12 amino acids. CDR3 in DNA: TGTGCCAGCAGTTACGTCACAGGGCAAGCTTTCTTT. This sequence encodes CASSYVTGQAFF.

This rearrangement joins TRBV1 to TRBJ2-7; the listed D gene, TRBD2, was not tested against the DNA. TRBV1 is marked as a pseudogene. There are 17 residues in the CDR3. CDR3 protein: CTSSQNSRPSGEYEQYF. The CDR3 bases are TGCACCAGCAGCCAAAATTCTCGCCCGAGCGGGGAATACGAGCAGTACTTC.

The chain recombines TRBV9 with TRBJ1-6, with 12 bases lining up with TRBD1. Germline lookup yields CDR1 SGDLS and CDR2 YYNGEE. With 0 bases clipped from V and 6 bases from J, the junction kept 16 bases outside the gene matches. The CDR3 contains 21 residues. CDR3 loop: CASSVDPPIPGQGAGNSPLHF. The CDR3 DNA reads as TGTGCCAGCAGCGTAGATCCACCTATTCCGGGACAGGGGGCTGGTAATTCACCCCTCCACTTT.

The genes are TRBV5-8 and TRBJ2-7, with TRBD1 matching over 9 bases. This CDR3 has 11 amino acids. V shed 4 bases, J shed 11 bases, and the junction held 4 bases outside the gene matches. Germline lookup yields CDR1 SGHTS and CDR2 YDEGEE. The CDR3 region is CASSHRTGEYF. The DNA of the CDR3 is TGTGCCAGCAGCCATAGGACAGGGGAGTACTTC.

The CDR3 is CASSLAGGAVIYEQYF. The CDR3 region has the DNA TGCGCCAGCAGCTTGGCAGGGGGCGCGGTAATCTACGAGCAGTACTTC. The chain recombines TRBV5-1 with TRBJ2-7, with TRBD1 matching over 8 bases. The CDR3 spans 16 residues. The junction had 8 bases not matched to a gene; V was cut back by 0 bases and J by 3 bases. Germline lookup yields CDR1 SGHRS and CDR2 YFSETQ.

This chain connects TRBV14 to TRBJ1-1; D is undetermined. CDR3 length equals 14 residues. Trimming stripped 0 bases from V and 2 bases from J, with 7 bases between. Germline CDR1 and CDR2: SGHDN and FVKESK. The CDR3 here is CASSQDVGNTEAFF. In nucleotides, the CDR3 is TGTGCCAGCAGCCAAGATGTGGGAAACACTGAAGCTTTCTTT.

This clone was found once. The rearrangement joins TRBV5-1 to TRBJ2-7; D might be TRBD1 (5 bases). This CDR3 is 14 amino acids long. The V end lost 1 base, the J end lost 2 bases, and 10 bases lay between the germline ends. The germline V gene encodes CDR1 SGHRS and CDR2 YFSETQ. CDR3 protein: CASSLSPGTYEQYF. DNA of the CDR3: TGCGCCAGCAGCTTGTCGCCAGGGACCTACGAGCAGTACTTC.

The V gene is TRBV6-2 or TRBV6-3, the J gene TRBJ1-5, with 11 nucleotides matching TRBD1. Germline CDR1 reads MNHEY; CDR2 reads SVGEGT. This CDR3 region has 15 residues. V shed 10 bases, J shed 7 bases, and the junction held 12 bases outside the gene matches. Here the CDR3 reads CATSGTGGFKQPQHF. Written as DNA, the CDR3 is TGTGCCACCAGCGGGACAGGGGGTTTTAAACAGCCCCAGCATTTT.

CDR3 sequence reads: CASSLEGETNEKLFF. The CDR3 coding sequence is TGTGCCAGCAGCTTGGAGGGGGAAACTAATGAAAAACTGTTTTTT. V is TRBV5-4 and J is TRBJ1-4; a weak D match, TRBD1 (6 bases). The germline CDR1 and CDR2 sequences are SGHNT and YYREEE (reference sequence). Trimming pared 0 bases from V and 1 base from J, leaving 7 bases between. CDR3 length: 15 amino acids.

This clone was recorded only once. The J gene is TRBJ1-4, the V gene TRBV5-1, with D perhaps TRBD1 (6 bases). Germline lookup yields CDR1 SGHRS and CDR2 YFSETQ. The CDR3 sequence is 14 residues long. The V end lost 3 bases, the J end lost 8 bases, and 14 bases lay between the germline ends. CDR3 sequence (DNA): TGCGCCAGCAGCTGGGAGGAGGGGGGCGAAAAACTGTTTTTT. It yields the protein CASSWEEGGEKLFF. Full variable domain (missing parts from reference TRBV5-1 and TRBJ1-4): KAGVTQTPRYLIKTRGQQVTLSCSPISGHRSVSWYQQTPGQGLQFLFEYFSETQRNKGNFPGRFSGRQFSNSRSEMNVSTLELGDSALYLCASSWEEGGEKLFFGSGTQLSVL.

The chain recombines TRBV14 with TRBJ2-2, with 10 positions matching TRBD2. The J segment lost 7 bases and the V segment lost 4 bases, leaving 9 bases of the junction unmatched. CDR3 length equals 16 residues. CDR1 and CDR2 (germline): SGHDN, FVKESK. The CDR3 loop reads CASSPGLAGEDGELFF. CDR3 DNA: TGTGCCAGCAGCCCTGGTCTAGCGGGAGAGGACGGGGAGCTGTTTTTT.

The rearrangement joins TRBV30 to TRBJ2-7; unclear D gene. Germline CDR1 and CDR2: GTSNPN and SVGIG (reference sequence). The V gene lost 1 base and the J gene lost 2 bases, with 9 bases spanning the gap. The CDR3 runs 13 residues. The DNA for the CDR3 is TGTGCCTGGAGTGGGAGTTCCCCCTACGAGCAGTACTTC. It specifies CAWSGSSPYEQYF.

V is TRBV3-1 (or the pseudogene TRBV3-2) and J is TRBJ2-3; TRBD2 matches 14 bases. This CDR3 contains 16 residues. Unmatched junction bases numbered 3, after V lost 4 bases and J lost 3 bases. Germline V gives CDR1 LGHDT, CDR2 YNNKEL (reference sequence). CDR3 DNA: TGTGCCAGCAGCCCACGACTAGCGGGAGGGACAGATACGCAGTATTTT. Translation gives CASSPRLAGGTDTQYF.

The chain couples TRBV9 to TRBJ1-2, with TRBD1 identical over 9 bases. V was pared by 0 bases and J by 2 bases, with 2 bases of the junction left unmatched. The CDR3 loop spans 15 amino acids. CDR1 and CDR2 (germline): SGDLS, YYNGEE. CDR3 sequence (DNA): TGTGCCAGCAGCGTAGGAGGGACAGGGAACTATGGCTACACCTTC. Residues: CASSVGGTGNYGYTF.

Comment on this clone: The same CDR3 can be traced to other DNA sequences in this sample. CDR3 bases: TGTGCCATCAGCGGAAGCACAGATACGCAGTATTTT. Translated: CAISGSTDTQYF. The chain couples TRBV10-3 to TRBJ2-3; D gene unclear. CDR3 length: 12 residues. Germline V gene sequence: CDR1 ENHRY, CDR2 SYGVKD. V lost 6 bases, J lost 0 bases, and 4 bases lay in between.

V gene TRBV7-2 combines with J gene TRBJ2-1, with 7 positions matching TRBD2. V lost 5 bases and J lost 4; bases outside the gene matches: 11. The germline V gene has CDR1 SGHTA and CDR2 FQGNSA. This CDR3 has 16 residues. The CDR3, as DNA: TGTGCCAGCAGCCCGACGGGAGGCGTGGGATACAATGAGCAGTTCTTC. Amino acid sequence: CASSPTGGVGYNEQFF.

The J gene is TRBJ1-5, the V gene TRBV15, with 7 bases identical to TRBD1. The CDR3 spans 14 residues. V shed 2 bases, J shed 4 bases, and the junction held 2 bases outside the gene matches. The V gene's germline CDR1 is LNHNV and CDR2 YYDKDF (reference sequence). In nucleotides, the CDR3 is TGTGCCACCAGCAGATCGACAGGGAATCAGCCCCAGCATTTT. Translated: CATSRSTGNQPQHF.

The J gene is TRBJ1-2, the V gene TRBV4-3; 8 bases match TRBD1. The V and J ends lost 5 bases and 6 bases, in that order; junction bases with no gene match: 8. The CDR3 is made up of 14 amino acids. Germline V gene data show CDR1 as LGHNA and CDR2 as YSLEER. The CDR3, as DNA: TGCGCCAGCAGCGTTACGAGGACAGGGAATGGCTACACCTTC. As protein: CASSVTRTGNGYTF.

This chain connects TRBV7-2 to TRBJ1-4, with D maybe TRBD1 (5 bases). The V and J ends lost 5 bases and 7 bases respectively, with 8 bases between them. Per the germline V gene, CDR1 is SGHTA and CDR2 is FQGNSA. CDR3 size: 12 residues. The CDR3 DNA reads TGTGCCAGCAGCCTCCAGGGTGAAAAACTGTTTTTT. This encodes CASSLQGEKLFF. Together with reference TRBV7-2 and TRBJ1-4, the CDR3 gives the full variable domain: GAGVSQSPSNKVTEKGKDVELRCDPISGHTALYWYRQSLGQGLEFLIYFQGNSAPDKSGLPSDRFSAERTGGSVSTLTIQRTQQEDSAVYLCASSLQGEKLFFGSGTQLSVL.

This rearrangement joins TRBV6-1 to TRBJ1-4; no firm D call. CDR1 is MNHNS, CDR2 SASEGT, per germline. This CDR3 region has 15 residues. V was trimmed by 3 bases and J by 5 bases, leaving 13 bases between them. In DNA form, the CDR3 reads TGTGCCAGCAGTGATTTGTGGAGTTGGAATGAAAAACTGTTTTTT. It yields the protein CASSDLWSWNEKLFF.

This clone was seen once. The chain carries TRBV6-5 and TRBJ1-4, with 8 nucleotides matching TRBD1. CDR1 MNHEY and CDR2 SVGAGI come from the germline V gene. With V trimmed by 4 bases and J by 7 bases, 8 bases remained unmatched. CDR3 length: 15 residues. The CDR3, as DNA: TGTGCCAGCAGTTTATACAGGGGGTTTTTTGAAAAACTGTTTTTT. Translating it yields CASSLYRGFFEKLFF.